This T cell receptor (beta chain) came from a study of CD8+ T cells in alopecia areata (dated by TCRdb to 2016 to 2019). Regarding the research as a whole: In both human patients and the C3H/HeJ mouse model, the study applied high-throughput TCRbeta sequencing to look at T cell clonal expansion in alopecia areata. RNA came from the PAXgene miRNA kit for fixed scalp, the miRNeasy kit for PBMCs, and the RNeasy kit for mouse skin. On the human side, TCRbeta sequencing was run on scalp tissue and on sorted CD4+ and CD8+ peripheral blood T cells from healthy controls and from alopecia areata patients with either patchy or totalis/universalis disease. TCRbeta CDR3 regions were amplified by immunoSEQ multiplex PCR with 35 Vbeta forward and 13 Jbeta reverse primers. Scalp clonality was compared among normal scalp (n=4), patchy alopecia areata scalp (n=8), and alopecia totalis/universalis scalp (n=8).

General conclusions and limits of the study: TCR sequences shared between patients were less clear than in mice, possibly partly because of HLA diversity in the patient population. Unlike mouse skin, where gammadelta T cells dominate, normal human skin contains resident alphabeta T cells that get sequenced too, which complicates analysis of the scalp TCR repertoire. Compared with normal scalp, lesional scalp had higher clonality and more expanded CD8+ clones, particularly in alopecia totalis/universalis, a pattern that suggests antigenic drive.

V is shortened by 6 bases, J by 15 bases, and the region joining them spans 6 bases. CDR1 is given as SNHLY and CDR2 as FYNNEI, both from the germline V gene. The CDR3 has 8 amino acids, counting the end cysteine and phenylalanine. The retained sequence is limited to the CDR3, 24 bases, with the frame set at the first base. PBMCs were isolated by density centrifugation and stained for CD3, CD4 and CD8, and CD4+ and CD8+ T cells were sorted on a FACSAria. Scalp biopsies and blood samples were obtained from unaffected controls. Of note for this clone: It has no known antigen specificity. It has no much larger one-base neighbor in the sample; base qualities were not kept.

Library creation used the immunoSEQ multiplex PCR assay. RNA was extracted from all samples and reverse transcribed into cDNA, which served as template for TCR sequencing. SuperScript III was used for first-strand cDNA synthesis, primed with a 2:1 mix of oligo-dT and random hexamers. A synthetic immune receptor repertoire was used to measure amplification bias, and any remaining bias was corrected computationally. Per the original workflow: Raw reads were preprocessed to remove errors, and CDR3 was defined by IMGT conventions from the conserved cysteine to phenylalanine. Clonality was computed as 1 minus the Shannon entropy, with the entropy normalized by log2 of the number of productive unique TCRs. Whether each scalp clone was CD4 or CD8 was inferred by checking scalp TCRbeta sequences against the CD4 and CD8 repertoires from sorted blood. Here the immuneACCESS table is served through TCRdb, limited to in-frame sequences with V and J called. Missing clones are a known gap in these copies; in checked studies unresolved V genes cover under half, and the rest lacks a known reason. V and J calls and clone size are those listed in that table; D and trimming were worked out from the DNA. This sample comprises 140,000 or so clones, more than 55% of them detected only once. The top ten clones comprise 36% of the sample.

The V gene is TRBV2 and the J gene is TRBJ2-1, and perhaps TRBD2 as D gene, on 6 matching bases. The clonotype originates from a human donor in good health. What was sequenced was CD8+ T cells sorted from blood. The CDR3 protein is CASSGGFF. In nucleotide form, the sequence is TGTGCCAGCAGCGGGGGGTTCTTC.